This T cell receptor beta chain was retrieved from a study of identical twins. TCRdb ran MiXCR on the 5' RACE reads and lists one entry per CDR3 protein. This table holds approximately 890,000 distinct CDR3 sequences, approximately 13% found once. CDR3 length: 16 residues. Trimming pared 0 bases from V and 9 bases from J, leaving 16 bases between. Germline V gene lookup returns CDR1 SGHRS and CDR2 YFSETQ. These records were also assigned to another study, of yellow fever vaccine responses in identical twins.

The gene calls are TRBV5-1 and TRBJ1-6; D ambiguous. Sequenced sample: PBMCs. This TCR came from a woman aged 18-29 years in good health. Here the CDR3 DNA reads TGCGCCAGCAGCTTGGATATCGGGTTGAGTGGTTCACCCCTCCACTTT. This encodes CASSLDIGLSGSPLHF.